This T cell receptor beta chain emerged from a study of cytomegalovirus exposure and HLA in healthy donors. Study results and caveats: TCR beta chains associated with HLA were, in a later analysis, more clonally expanded than equally common others. After further analysis at a later stage, roughly 16,000 TCR beta sequences were associated with HLA alleles at 0.05 false discovery rate. Analyses of presence/absence relied on an assumption of roughly uniform sequencing depth across donors.

Comments on this clone: The antigen is undetermined.

Germline assignment: CDR1 SEHNR and CDR2 FQNEAQ (reference sequence). Trimming left V 1 base short and J 10 bases short, with 13 bases between. The CDR3 covers 13 residues. It was with 60 Vbeta and 13 Jbeta primers that the PCR ran. Original data processing: Later, about 80 million unique TCR beta chains were counted in an analysis, and approximately 10 million of them were shared. Assay: immunoSEQ multiplex PCR; the TCRdb copy retains only in-frame clones and omits some. V and J calls and clone size are copied from that table; D and trimming were computed from the DNA. The sample has around 100,000 clones, approximately 85% seen once; the top ten hold roughly 5.9%.

Sequenced: PBMCs. The chain couples TRBV7-9 to TRBJ1-1; D perhaps matches TRBD1 (5 bases). The sequence was collected from a young woman in good health and CMV-seropositive. The CDR3 DNA is TGTGCCAGCAGCTTAGAGGCAGGGCTGGTAGCTTTCTTT. This translates into CASSLEAGLVAFF.